The 6 T cell receptor beta chains given below trace back to one sample, sequenced in a study of regulatory T cells in long-lasting Graves disease. Stated time point: newly diagnosed GD, antithyroid drugs for less than 3 months. PBMCs provided the RNA from which the TCR library was made. Through Arm-PCR of CDR3 regions and iRepertoire HTBI primers, TCR beta libraries were built. TCRdb passed the multiplex PCR reads through MiXCR, listing each CDR3 protein once. The table has roughly 560,000 distinct CDR3 sequences, 12% seen once. These same records also appear under a second study, on T cells in Graves' hyperthyroidism and ophthalmopathy.

The sequences come from peripheral blood mononuclear cells (PBMCs), collected at new diagnosis, from a patient treated with antithyroid drugs. These receptor sequences come from a woman in her thirties with Graves disease.

This chain uses TRBV24-1 with TRBJ2-2, with 7 nucleotides matching TRBD1. The CDR3 covers 19 residues. After removal of 2 bases from V and 5 bases from J, the junction contained 16 bases not matched to a gene. Germline V gene lookup returns CDR1 KGHDR and CDR2 SFDVKD. As DNA, the CDR3 is TGTGCCACCAGTGATTACCCCGATGGAATAGGGGGCAGTACCGGGGAGCTGTTTTTT. Its translation is CATSDYPDGIGGSTGELFF.

This clonotype was seen many times. The chain combines TRBV12-3 or TRBV12-4 with TRBJ2-7, with D tentatively TRBD1 or TRBD2 (6 bases each). The CDR3 is 15 amino acids. The ends were cut back, 1 base at V and 4 bases at J, with 14 bases in the middle. CDR3 sequence: CASSLGRGTTYEQYF. CDR3 nucleotide sequence: TGTGCCAGCAGTTTAGGGAGGGGGACAACGTACGAGCAGTACTTC.

This clonotype was counted many times. The CDR3 here is CSPSTLGEQYF. CDR3 coding DNA: TGCAGTCCCAGCACTTTGGGCGAGCAGTACTTC. This chain joins TRBV20-1 and TRBJ2-7; D gene uncertain. The CDR3 extends over 11 amino acids. CDR1 DFQATT and CDR2 SNEGSKA come from the germline V gene (reference sequence). The ends were cut back, 8 bases at V and 6 bases at J, with 14 bases in the middle.

This clonotype occurred many times. This sequence joins TRBV12-3 or TRBV12-4 and TRBJ1-6; no firm D call. V was shortened by 4 bases and J by 7 bases, with 14 bases between the two germline ends. The CDR3 is 15 amino acids. In nucleotides, the CDR3 is TGTGCCAGCAGTTCCCCTAGGGCAGCAAATTCACCCCTCCACTTT. Amino acid sequence: CASSSPRAANSPLHF.

This clonotype showed up just a few times. The chain employs TRBV2 and TRBJ1-5; 9 bases agree with TRBD1. Germline V CDR1 and CDR2: SNHLY, FYNNEI. V trimming: 4 bases; J trimming: 7 bases; junction bases outside the gene matches: 5. The CDR3 contains 14 residues. CDR3 in DNA: TGTGCCAGCAGTGGGCGGACAGGGGACCAGCCCCAGCATTTT. Encoded protein: CASSGRTGDQPQHF. Based on the CDR3 plus reference TRBV2 and TRBJ1-5, the full variable domain is EPEVTQTPSHQVTQMGQEVILRCVPISNHLYFYWYRQILGQKVEFLVSFYNNEISEKSEIFDDQFSVERPDGSNFTLKIRSTKLEDSAMYFCASSGRTGDQPQHFGDGTRLSIL.

This rearrangement joins TRBV5-1 to TRBJ1-6; no clear D. The CDR3 contains 15 residues. The V and J ends lost 0 bases and 10 bases respectively, with 14 bases between them. Per the germline V gene, CDR1 is SGHRS and CDR2 is YFSETQ. The DNA of the CDR3 is TGCGCCAGCAGCTTGGCCCTGGGTACGGGGTCACCCCTCCACTTT. Its protein product is CASSLALGTGSPLHF.